This T cell receptor (beta chain) was captured in a study of metastatic and nonmetastatic thyroid tumors. The CDR3 loop spans 17 amino acids. The germline V gene has CDR1 MDHEN and CDR2 SYDVKM. J was trimmed by 1 base and V by 6 bases; bases with no gene match: 6. All patients were untreated before thyroid surgery. With MiXCR, TCRdb called clones anew from the PCR reads. This sample has about 20,000 clones, with under 35% found just once. The gene calls are TRBV28 and TRBJ2-2, with TRBD2 identical over 12 bases. The receptor was derived from a female donor with papillary thyroid cancer or a benign thyroid nodule (not recorded which). Some clones in this sample may be carry-over from other donors' samples. The sample taken for sequencing was blood. The CDR3 DNA reads TGTGCCAGCAGAACCTCTAGCGGGAGGGGGAACACCGGGGAGCTGTTTTTT. It translates to CASRTSSGRGNTGELFF.